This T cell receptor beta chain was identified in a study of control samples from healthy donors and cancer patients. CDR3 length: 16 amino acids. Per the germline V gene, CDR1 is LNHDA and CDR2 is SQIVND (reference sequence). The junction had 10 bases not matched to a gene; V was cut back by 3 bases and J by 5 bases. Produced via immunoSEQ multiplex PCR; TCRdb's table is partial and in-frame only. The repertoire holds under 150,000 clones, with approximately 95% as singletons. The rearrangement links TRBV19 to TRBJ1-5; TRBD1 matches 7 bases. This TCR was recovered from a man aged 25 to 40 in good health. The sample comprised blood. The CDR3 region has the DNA TGTGCCAGTAGTATCCTTAACAGGGGATTCGATCAGCCCCAGCATTTT. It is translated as CASSILNRGFDQPQHF.